What follows are 9 T cell receptor beta chains derived from one specimen sequenced in a study of shared clonotypes between healthy human individuals. Clones were sequenced by immunoSEQ multiplex PCR, and TCRdb holds only the in-frame ones, with some missing. Found here are approximately 1,000,000 clones, around three quarters of them singletons; the top ten hold under 0.6%. Sequenced sample: memory CD4+ T cells from PBMCs. Subset in this sample: CD45RA-negative fraction. These receptors came from a man younger than 35 in good health. Some clones in this sample may be carry-over from other donors' samples.

The genes are TRBV28 and TRBJ1-6; no reliable D call. The CDR3 has 13 residues. Trimming shortened V by 2 bases and J by 7 bases, and 6 bases separated the two germline ends. CDR1 is MDHEN, CDR2 SYDVKM, per germline. CDR3 in DNA: TGTGCCAGCAGTTTAGCGCGAAATTCACCCCTCCACTTT. Encoded protein: CASSLARNSPLHF.

This clone was counted a few times. The same CDR3 arises from other DNA sequences in this sample as well. The chain links TRBV20-1 to TRBJ1-1, with TRBD1 as a possible D gene (6 bases). Germline loops: CDR1 DFQATT, CDR2 SNEGSKA (reference sequence). The CDR3 sequence is 11 residues long. The ends were cut back, 3 bases at V and 6 bases at J, with 8 bases in the middle. The CDR3 loop is CSASRGPEAFF. The CDR3, as DNA: TGCAGTGCTAGCAGGGGCCCTGAAGCTTTCTTT.

The chain employs TRBV2 and TRBJ2-3; D is perhaps TRBD2 (5 bases). Looked up from germline, CDR1 is SNHLY and CDR2 is FYNNEI. The CDR3 contains 14 residues. Trimming took off 2 bases at V and 5 bases at J, with 11 bases between the two ends. The CDR3 here is CASSETTRGDTQYF. The CDR3 DNA follows: TGTGCCAGCAGTGAAACTACTCGGGGAGATACGCAGTATTTT.

V and J are TRBV7-2 and TRBJ1-2; no clear D gene. There are 14 residues in the CDR3. With 1 base removed from V and 7 bases from J, the gap between germline ends came to 13 bases. Germline values: CDR1 SGHTA, CDR2 FQGNSA. CDR3 amino acids: CASSLGRGFSGYTF. The CDR3 DNA sequence: TGTGCCAGCAGCTTAGGCCGCGGGTTTAGTGGCTACACCTTC. Filled out from reference TRBV7-2 and TRBJ1-2, the complete variable domain reads GAGVSQSPSNKVTEKGKDVELRCDPISGHTALYWYRQSLGQGLEFLIYFQGNSAPDKSGLPSDRFSAERTGGSVSTLTIQRTQQEDSAVYLCASSLGRGFSGYTFGSGTRLTVV.

This clone was counted between two and nine times. The chain has TRBV7-8 and TRBJ1-1; 8 bases are shared with TRBD1. CDR3 length: 15 amino acids. V gave up 8 bases and J gave up 1 base; unmatched junction bases: 9. Germline CDR1 and CDR2: SGHVS and FQNEAQ. CDR3 amino acids: CASVSGTGQNTEAFF. The DNA of the CDR3 is TGTGCCAGCGTCTCCGGGACAGGCCAGAACACTGAAGCTTTCTTT.

The chain joins TRBV7-2 to TRBJ2-7; 7 nucleotides align to TRBD2. Per the germline V gene, CDR1 is SGHTA and CDR2 is FQGNSA. The CDR3 is made up of 15 amino acids. Trimming at V came to 5 bases and at J to 7 bases, leaving 14 bases not matched to a gene. The CDR3 here is CASSPRNGRADEQYF. The CDR3 coding sequence is TGTGCCAGCAGCCCTAGGAATGGGAGGGCCGATGAGCAGTACTTC.

The gene calls are TRBV4-1 and TRBJ2-5; the D is unclear. The germline V and J ends were trimmed by 0 bases and 4 bases, with 9 bases remaining between them. The CDR3 spans 14 residues. CDR1 is MGHRA, CDR2 YSYEKL, per germline. The CDR3 spells CASSQDPSRETQYF. CDR3 DNA sequence: TGCGCCAGCAGCCAAGATCCAAGTCGAGAGACCCAGTACTTC.

This clone occurred a few times. Germline is not matched at one junction end, which may reflect a read error. This chain connects TRBV4-2 to TRBJ1-2; a possible D gene is TRBD1 (5 bases). Germline V gives CDR1 LGHNA, CDR2 YNFKEQ. The CDR3 has 14 amino acids. CDR3 sequence reads: CASSPVQGNDGYTF. The CDR3 DNA follows: TGTGCCAGCAGCCCTGTCCAGGGTAACGATGGCTACACCTTC.

The chain is built from TRBV4-1 and TRBJ2-1; D remains ambiguous. Trimming left V 1 base short and J 12 bases short, with 13 bases between. The CDR3 consists of 13 residues. Germline CDR1 MGHRA, CDR2 YSYEKL. CDR3 sequence: CASSQGPETGQFF. The CDR3 DNA follows: TGCGCCAGCAGCCAAGGACCGGAGACCGGGCAGTTCTTC.